This T cell receptor (beta chain) was found in a study of cytomegalovirus exposure and HLA in healthy donors. The overall study: Out of approximately 400 genotyped donors, less than 85% belonged to the Caucasian-associated ancestry cluster.

A multiplex PCR was run with 60 Vbeta primers and 13 Jbeta primers. Sequencing was performed with immunoSEQ multiplex PCR; in TCRdb, only in-frame clones are kept and a portion is missing. The sample data list about 150,000 clones. Material for sequencing was PBMCs. This sequence was found in a woman between 45 and 65 years old in good health and CMV-seronegative.

The CDR3: CATSPPDRYTGELFF. The CDR3 DNA follows: TGTGCCACCAGCCCTCCGGACAGATACACCGGGGAGCTGTTTTTT. The chain uses TRBV15 and TRBJ2-2, with a possible D match to TRBD1 (6 bases). The germline V gene encodes CDR1 LNHNV and CDR2 YYDKDF (reference sequence). Trimming cost V 5 bases and J 3 bases, with 13 bases left between them. This CDR3 comprises 15 residues.